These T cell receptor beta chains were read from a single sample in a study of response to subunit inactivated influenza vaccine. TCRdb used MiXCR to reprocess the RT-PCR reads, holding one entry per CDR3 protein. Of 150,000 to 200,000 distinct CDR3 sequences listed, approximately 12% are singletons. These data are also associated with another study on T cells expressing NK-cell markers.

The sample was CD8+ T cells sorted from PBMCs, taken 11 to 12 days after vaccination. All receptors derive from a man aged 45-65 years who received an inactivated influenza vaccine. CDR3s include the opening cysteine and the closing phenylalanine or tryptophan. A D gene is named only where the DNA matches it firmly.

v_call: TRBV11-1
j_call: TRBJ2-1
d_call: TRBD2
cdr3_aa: CASSYPPRLAGGLDEQFF

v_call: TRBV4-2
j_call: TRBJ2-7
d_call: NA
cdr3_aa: CASSHLDGHEQYF

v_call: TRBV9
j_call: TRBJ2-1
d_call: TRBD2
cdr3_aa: CASSSLPSGSNNEQFF

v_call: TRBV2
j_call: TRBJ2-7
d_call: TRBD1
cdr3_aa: CASLIRDSQAWWEQYF

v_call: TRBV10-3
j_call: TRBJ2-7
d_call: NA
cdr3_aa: CAIRGLGSEQYF

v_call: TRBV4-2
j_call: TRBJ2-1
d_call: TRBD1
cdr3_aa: CASSQDSKRQGANEQFF

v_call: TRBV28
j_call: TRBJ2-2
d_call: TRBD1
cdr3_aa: CASSLFGTVNTGELFF

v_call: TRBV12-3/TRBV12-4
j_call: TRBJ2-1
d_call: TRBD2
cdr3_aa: CASNPAGVSYNEQFF

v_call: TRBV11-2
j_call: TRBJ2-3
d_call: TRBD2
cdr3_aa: CASSLGPSSGGHTDTQYF

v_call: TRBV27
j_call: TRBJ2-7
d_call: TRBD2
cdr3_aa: CASSPLAGRLISYEQYF

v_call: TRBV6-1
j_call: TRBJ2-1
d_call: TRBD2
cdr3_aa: CASRLTRGGSNEQFF

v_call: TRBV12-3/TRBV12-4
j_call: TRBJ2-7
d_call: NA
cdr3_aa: CASSVQGMESYEQYF

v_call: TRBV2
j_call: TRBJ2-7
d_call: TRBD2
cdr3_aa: CASSVPGLAGGPVAEQYF

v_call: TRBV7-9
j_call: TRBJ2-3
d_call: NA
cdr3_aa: CASSLAAWGVDTQYF

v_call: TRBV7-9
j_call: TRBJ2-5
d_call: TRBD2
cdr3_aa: CASSLSRGGAVETQYF

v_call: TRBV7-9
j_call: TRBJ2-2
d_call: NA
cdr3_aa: CATLTGELFF

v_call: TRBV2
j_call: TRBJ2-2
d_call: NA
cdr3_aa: CASSGLGGPIELFF

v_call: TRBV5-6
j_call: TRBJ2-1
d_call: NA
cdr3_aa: CASSRGEWEQFF

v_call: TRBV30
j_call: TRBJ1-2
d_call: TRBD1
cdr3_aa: CAWRDRGYYGYTF

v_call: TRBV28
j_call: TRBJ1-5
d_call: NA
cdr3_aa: CASGVPQHF

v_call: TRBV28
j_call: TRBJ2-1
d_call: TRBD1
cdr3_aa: CASSTDLGQRKGFF

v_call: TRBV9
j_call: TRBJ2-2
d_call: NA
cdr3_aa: CASREGGGAGGELFF

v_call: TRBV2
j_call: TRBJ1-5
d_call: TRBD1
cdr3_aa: CASSDTGGRSNQPQHF

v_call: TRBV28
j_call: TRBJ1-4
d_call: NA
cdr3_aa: CASSFESMKLFF

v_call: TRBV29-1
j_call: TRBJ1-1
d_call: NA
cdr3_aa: CSAGGTRGGNTEAFF

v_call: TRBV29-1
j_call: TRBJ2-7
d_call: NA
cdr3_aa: CSVDGTPESSYEQYF

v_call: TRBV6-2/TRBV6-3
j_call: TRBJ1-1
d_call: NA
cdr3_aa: CASTLNTEAFF

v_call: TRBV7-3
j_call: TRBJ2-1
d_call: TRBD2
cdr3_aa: CASSLVAGGPNEQFF

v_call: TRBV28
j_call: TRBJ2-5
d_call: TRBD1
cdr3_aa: CASRPPGQAHQETQYF

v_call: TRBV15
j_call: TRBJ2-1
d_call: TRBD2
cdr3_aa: CATSSGSSGDYNEQFF

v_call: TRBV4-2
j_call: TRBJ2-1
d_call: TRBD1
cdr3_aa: CASSQGQGGPNEQFF

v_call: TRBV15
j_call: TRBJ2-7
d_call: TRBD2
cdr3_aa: CATSRDRGSSYEQYF

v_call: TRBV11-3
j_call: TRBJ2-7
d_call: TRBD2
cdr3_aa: CASSLLPRDYSYEQYF

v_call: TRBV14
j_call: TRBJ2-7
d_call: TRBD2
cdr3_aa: CASSQMRGGLYEQYF

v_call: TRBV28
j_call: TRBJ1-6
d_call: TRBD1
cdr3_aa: CASRLGTGLYNSPLHF

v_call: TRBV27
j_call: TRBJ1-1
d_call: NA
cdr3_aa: CASSLSENFMGTEAFF

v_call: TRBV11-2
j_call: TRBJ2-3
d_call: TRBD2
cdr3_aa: CASSLLAGTDTQYF

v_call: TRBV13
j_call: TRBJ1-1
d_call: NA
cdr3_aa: CASSPGPENTEAFF

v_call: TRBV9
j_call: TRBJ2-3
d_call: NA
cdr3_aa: CASSVRQGEATDTQYF

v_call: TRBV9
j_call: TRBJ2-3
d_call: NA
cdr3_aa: CASSVATTDTQYF

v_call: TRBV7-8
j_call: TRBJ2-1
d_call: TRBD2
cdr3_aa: CASSSTSGKSNEQFF

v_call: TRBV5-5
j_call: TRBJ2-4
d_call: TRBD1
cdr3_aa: CASSSEQGALGNIQYF

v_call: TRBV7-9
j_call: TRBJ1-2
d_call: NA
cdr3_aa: CASSPTHSGPGFGYTF

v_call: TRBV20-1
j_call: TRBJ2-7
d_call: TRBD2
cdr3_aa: CSADQPGGYEQYF

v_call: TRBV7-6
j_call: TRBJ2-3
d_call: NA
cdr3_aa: CASSGTSTDTQYF

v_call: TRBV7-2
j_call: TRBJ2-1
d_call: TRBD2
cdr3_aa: CASSEGGLAGVNEQFF

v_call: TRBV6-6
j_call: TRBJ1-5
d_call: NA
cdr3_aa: CATSISAQPQHF

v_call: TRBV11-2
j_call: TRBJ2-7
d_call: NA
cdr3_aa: CASSLNRVGTYEQYF

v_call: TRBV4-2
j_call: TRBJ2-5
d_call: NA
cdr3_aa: CASGPGVRGLLETQYF

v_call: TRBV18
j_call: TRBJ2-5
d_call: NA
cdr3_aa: CASSPGRALQETQYF

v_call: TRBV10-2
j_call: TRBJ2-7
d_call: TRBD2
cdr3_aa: CASSPGLGYEQYF

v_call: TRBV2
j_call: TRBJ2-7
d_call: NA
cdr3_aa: CASSEPPAGSYEQYF